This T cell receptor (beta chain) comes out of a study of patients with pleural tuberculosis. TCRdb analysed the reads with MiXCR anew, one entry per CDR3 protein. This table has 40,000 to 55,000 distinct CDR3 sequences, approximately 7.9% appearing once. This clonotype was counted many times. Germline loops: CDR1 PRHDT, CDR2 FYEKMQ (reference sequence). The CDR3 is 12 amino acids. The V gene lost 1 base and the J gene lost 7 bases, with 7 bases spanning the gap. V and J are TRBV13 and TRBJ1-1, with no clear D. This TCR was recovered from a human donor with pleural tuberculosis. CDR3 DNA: TGTGCCAGCAGCTTAGATATGATTGAAGCTTTCTTT. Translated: CASSLDMIEAFF.